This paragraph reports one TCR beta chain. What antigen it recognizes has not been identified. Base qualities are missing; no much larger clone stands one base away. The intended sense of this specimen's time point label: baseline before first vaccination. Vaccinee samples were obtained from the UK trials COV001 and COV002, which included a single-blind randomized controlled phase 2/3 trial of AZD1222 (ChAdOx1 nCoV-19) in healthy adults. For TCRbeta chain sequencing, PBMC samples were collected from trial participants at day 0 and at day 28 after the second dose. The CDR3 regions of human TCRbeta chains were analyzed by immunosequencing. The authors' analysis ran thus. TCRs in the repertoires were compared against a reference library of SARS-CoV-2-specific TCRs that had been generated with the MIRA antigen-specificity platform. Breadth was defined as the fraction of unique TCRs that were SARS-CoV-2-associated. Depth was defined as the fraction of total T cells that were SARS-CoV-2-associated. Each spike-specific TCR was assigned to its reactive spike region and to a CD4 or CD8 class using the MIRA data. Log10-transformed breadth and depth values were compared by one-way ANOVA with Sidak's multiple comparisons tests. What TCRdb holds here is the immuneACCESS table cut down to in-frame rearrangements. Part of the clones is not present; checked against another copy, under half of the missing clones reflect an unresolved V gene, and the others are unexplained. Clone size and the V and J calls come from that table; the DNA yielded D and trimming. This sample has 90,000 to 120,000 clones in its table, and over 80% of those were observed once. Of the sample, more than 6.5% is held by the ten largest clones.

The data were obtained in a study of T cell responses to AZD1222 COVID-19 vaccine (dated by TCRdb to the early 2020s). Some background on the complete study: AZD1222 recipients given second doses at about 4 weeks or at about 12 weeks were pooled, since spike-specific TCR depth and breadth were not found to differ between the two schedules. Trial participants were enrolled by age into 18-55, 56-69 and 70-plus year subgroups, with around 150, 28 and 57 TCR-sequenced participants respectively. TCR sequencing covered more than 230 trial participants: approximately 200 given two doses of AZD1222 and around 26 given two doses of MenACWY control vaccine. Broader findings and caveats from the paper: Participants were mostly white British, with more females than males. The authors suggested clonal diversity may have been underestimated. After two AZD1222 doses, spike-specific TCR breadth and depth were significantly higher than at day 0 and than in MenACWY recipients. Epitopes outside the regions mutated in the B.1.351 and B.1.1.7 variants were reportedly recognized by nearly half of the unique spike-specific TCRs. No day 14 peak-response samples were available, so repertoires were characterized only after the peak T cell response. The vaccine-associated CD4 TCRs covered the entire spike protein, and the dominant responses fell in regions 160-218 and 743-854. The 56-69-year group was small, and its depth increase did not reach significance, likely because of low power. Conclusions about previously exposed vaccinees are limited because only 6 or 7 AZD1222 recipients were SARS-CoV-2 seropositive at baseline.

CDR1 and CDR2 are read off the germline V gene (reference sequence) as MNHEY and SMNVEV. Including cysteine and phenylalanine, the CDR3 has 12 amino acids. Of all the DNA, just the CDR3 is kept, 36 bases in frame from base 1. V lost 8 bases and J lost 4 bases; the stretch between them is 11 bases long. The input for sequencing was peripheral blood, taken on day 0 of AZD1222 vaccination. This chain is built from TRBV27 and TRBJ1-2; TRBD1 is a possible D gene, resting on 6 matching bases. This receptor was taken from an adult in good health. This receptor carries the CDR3 CASSGQTYGYTF. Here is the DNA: TGTGCCAGCTCAGGACAGACCTATGGCTACACCTTC.